Detailed here is one T cell receptor (beta chain). It lacks a known antigen. The record has no base qualities; no much larger clone is one base away. The sample is drawn from a study of T cell responses to AZD1222 COVID-19 vaccine (dated by TCRdb to about 2021). Study-level background: AZD1222 recipients given second doses at about 4 weeks or at about 12 weeks were pooled, since spike-specific TCR depth and breadth were not found to differ between the two schedules. TCR sequencing covered fewer than 250 trial participants: 200 to 220 given two doses of AZD1222 and 26 given two doses of MenACWY control vaccine. Trial participants were enrolled by age into 18-55, 56-69 and 70-plus year subgroups, with roughly 160, 29 and 62 TCR-sequenced participants respectively. The paper as a whole reports these results and caveats: Epitopes outside the regions mutated in the B.1.351 and B.1.1.7 variants were reportedly recognized by nearly half of the unique spike-specific TCRs. The vaccine-associated CD4 TCRs covered the entire spike protein, and the dominant responses fell in regions 160-218 and 743-854. The 56-69-year group was small, and its depth increase did not reach significance, likely because of low power. Conclusions about previously exposed vaccinees are limited because only five to seven AZD1222 recipients were SARS-CoV-2 seropositive at baseline. Most participants were white British and females outnumbered males, and the authors suggested that clonal diversity may have been underestimated. No day 14 peak-response samples were available, so repertoires were characterized only after the peak T cell response. After two AZD1222 doses, both the breadth and the depth of spike-specific TCRs were significantly higher than at day 0 and than in MenACWY recipients.

The time point label corresponds to: baseline before first vaccination. Samples from vaccinated people were obtained from the UK trials COV001 and COV002, which included a single-blind randomized controlled phase 2/3 trial of AZD1222 (ChAdOx1 nCoV-19) in healthy adults. Trial participant PBMC samples were collected at day 0 and day 28 after the second dose for TCRbeta chain sequencing. The CDR3 regions of human TCRbeta chains were analyzed by immunosequencing. From the authors' description of their analysis: Repertoire TCRs were matched against a reference library of SARS-CoV-2-specific TCRs generated with the MIRA antigen-specificity platform. Breadth was defined as the fraction of unique TCRs that were SARS-CoV-2-associated. Depth was defined as the fraction of total T cells that were SARS-CoV-2-associated. Using the MIRA data, each spike-specific TCR was assigned both to the spike region to which the TCR was reactive and to a CD4 or CD8 class. Log10-transformed breadth and depth values were compared by one-way ANOVA with Sidak's multiple comparisons tests. In its TCRdb copy, this immuneACCESS table keeps in-frame sequences only and misses some clones. Where compared with another copy, unresolved V genes explain less than half of these, and the others have no known cause. That table furnishes V, J and clone size, whereas the DNA furnished D and trimming. The sample records over 90,000 clones, 90% of which are singletons. Roughly 5% of the sample lies in the top ten.

The V end loses 5 bases and the J end loses 0 bases, and a stretch of 14 bases separates them. From its cysteine to its phenylalanine, the CDR3 spans 16 amino acids. Just the 48-base CDR3 DNA is kept, in frame starting at base 1. CDR1 and CDR2 (MDHEN, SYDVKM) derive from the germline V gene. The sequencing here drew on peripheral blood, taken on day 0 of AZD1222 vaccination. The clonotype originates from an adult in good health. Recombination linked TRBV28 to TRBJ1-5, and the D gene may be TRBD1, 6 bases matching. The nucleotides read TGTGCCAGCAGTGCAAGGACAGTAAATAGCAATCAGCCCCAGCATTTT. Translation gives CASSARTVNSNQPQHF. Beyond the CDR3, the reference TRBV28 and TRBJ1-5 genes provide the residues; the full variable domain reads: DVKVTQSSRYLVKRTGEKVFLECVQDMDHENMFWYRQDPGLGLRLIYFSYDVKMKEKGDIPEGYSVSREKKERFSLILESASTNQTSMYLCASSARTVNSNQPQHFGDGTRLSIL.